This T cell receptor (beta chain) originates from a study of cytomegalovirus exposure and HLA in healthy donors. The wider study: The study's early data release held about 85 million unique TCRs from HLA-typed donors. General study findings and limits: The presence/absence work took it that sequencing depth was about the same across donors. According to an earlier analysis, most TCR beta V segments yielded productive rearrangements about 90% or about 30% of the time.

This clone has a handful of counts. As yet, its antigen is unknown. This CDR3 has 13 amino acids. From germline, CDR1 is SEHNR and CDR2 FQNEAQ (reference sequence). The V gene end was trimmed by 5 bases and the J gene end by 5 bases; junction bases not matched to a gene: 4. The study ran its PCR with 60 Vbeta and 13 Jbeta primers. Repertoires were generated with immunoSEQ multiplex PCR, while TCRdb's copy carries only in-frame clones and drops some. The data contain 90,000 to 150,000 clones, 65% to 85% of them singletons. The TCR originated in a woman aged 40 to 49 in good health and CMV-seropositive. Input material: PBMCs. The V gene is TRBV7-9, the J gene TRBJ2-3, with 7 bases that match TRBD1. The CDR3 spells CASSRQGQDTQYF. The CDR3 nucleotides are TGTGCCAGCAGCCGACAGGGTCAAGATACGCAGTATTTT.